One sample yielded the 20 T cell receptor beta chains listed below, sequenced in a study of regulatory T cells in long-lasting Graves disease (dated by TCRdb to the early 2020s). Library generation was performed with multiplex PCR. Data came from an Illumina HiSeq 4000. To build TCR beta libraries, CDR3 regions were amplified by Arm-PCR using iRepertoire HTBI primers. TCRdb trimmed public reads at Q25 via fastp, called clones via MiXCR and kept in-frame beta chains. Each entry merges the rows of one CDR3 protein and shows their most common DNA and genes. The sample table lists hundreds of thousands of distinct CDR3 sequences, under 20% of them with a count of one. The ten largest clonotypes hold around a sixth of the sample. The time point label, as the study defines it: newly diagnosed GD, antithyroid drugs for less than 3 months. For both TCR sequencing and RNA sequencing, RNA was extracted from PBMCs in TRIzol.

A further study also used this sample, focusing on T cells in Graves' hyperthyroidism and ophthalmopathy.

Sequenced here: peripheral blood mononuclear cells (PBMCs), sampled at new diagnosis, from a patient treated with antithyroid drugs. The receptors shown here come from a woman under 40 with Graves disease. Donor details come from another sample of the same person, matched by shared clones.

V is TRBV29-1 and J is TRBJ1-1, with D unresolved. Germline V gene sequence: CDR1 SQVTM, CDR2 ANQGSEA. The CDR3 loop spans 13 amino acids. The germline V and J ends were trimmed by 7 bases and 2 bases, with 14 bases remaining between them. The CDR3 DNA sequence: TGCAGCGCAAACGGCGGAACAAACACTGAAGCTTTCTTT. Amino acid sequence: CSANGGTNTEAFF.

The chain recombines TRBV10-3 with TRBJ1-2, with TRBD1 matching over 10 bases. Germline lookup yields CDR1 ENHRY and CDR2 SYGVKD. V lost 6 bases and J lost 5; bases outside the gene matches: 12. This CDR3 region has 16 residues. The CDR3 is CAISSIGQGESYGYTF. CDR3 bases: TGTGCCATCAGCTCGATCGGACAGGGGGAGAGTTATGGCTACACCTTC.

This clonotype has only a few counts. This chain links TRBV5-1 with TRBJ2-1, with 8 bases aligning to TRBD2. The length of the CDR3 is 17 residues. Germline V lookup: CDR1 SGHRS, CDR2 YFSETQ. Trimming removed 0 bases from V and 5 bases from J; junction bases left unmatched: 10. The CDR3 DNA reads TGCGCCAGCAGCTTGGTAAGCGGGGGAAATTCCGACAATGAGCAGTTCTTC. Amino acids: CASSLVSGGNSDNEQFF.

This clonotype was recorded a few times. The genes are TRBV19 and TRBJ2-1; TRBD2 aligns across 10 bases. Trimming cost V 5 bases and J 7 bases; bases outside gene matches: 8. Germline V gene lookup returns CDR1 LNHDA and CDR2 SQIVND (reference sequence). This CDR3 region has 15 residues. The CDR3 region is CASSWASGSGNEQFF. In DNA, the CDR3 is TGTGCCAGTAGTTGGGCTAGCGGGAGTGGGAATGAGCAGTTCTTC.

This clonotype was observed a few times. A read error may explain this, as a much larger clone is one base away. This chain joins TRBV6-2 or TRBV6-3 and TRBJ2-3; the D gene is possibly TRBD2 (5 bases). The CDR3 has 13 amino acids. In germline, CDR1 is MNHEY, CDR2 SVGEGT. The CDR3 spells CASSSPSTDTRYF. CDR3 DNA: TGTGCCAGCAGTTCTCCTAGCACAGATACGCGGTATTTT.

The chain joins TRBV12-3 or TRBV12-4 to TRBJ2-7; the D call may be TRBD1 or TRBD2 (5 bases each). Trimming took off 4 bases at V and 4 bases at J, with 17 bases between the two ends. This CDR3 is built from 15 residues. CDR3 residues: CASSWTWVGGYEQYF. The CDR3 DNA sequence: TGTGCCAGCAGTTGGACATGGGTTGGGGGTTACGAGCAGTACTTC.

This clonotype was picked up one time. Given a much more abundant clone one base away, this may be a read error. The chain recombines TRBV10-3 with TRBJ2-3; 7 nucleotides match TRBD2. Germline loops: CDR1 ENHRY, CDR2 SYGVKD. CDR3 length: 13 amino acids. The junction had 3 bases not matched to a gene; V was cut back by 8 bases and J by 1 base. CDR3: CAIGLVGTDTQYF. In nucleotides, the CDR3 is TGTGCCATCGGACTAGTGGGCACAGATACGCAGTATTTT.

There are many counts of this clonotype. The chain recombines TRBV5-1 with TRBJ2-7, with 7 nucleotides matching TRBD2. CDR3 length: 14 amino acids. Germline CDR1 reads SGHRS; CDR2 reads YFSETQ. After removal of 2 bases from V and 2 bases from J, the junction contained 4 bases not matched to a gene. The DNA of the CDR3 is TGCGCCAGCAGCTTAAGCGGGGCCACCTACGAGCAGTACTTC. The encoded protein is CASSLSGATYEQYF.

This rearrangement joins TRBV6-1 to TRBJ2-2; D perhaps matches TRBD2 (6 bases). Germline CDR1 is MNHNS and CDR2 is SASEGT. This CDR3 is built from 13 residues. Deletions cut 3 bases from V and 8 bases from J, with 10 bases between. CDR3 DNA sequence: TGTGCCAGCAGTGACGGGGGAGGAGGGGAGCTGTTTTTT. Translating gives CASSDGGGGELFF.

This clonotype was counted many times. The gene calls are TRBV28 and TRBJ2-5; D call uncertain. The CDR3 is made up of 13 amino acids. Germline CDR1 MDHEN, CDR2 SYDVKM. With 10 bases removed from V and 2 bases from J, the gap between germline ends came to 14 bases. In DNA form, the CDR3 reads TGTGCCACCTCGTTCCGGTTACAAGAGACCCAGTACTTC. It translates to CATSFRLQETQYF.

For this clonotype: Just one base apart from a much larger clone, this may be a read error. J is TRBJ2-7 and V is TRBV10-1; D is unresolved. Looked up from germline, CDR1 is WNHNN and CDR2 is SYGVQD (reference sequence). The CDR3 extends over 15 amino acids. V lost 0 bases to trimming and J lost 7 bases, with 16 bases between them. The CDR3 nucleotides are TGCGCCAGCAGTGAGTCGAAGGGATCGGCTAATGAGCAGTACTTC. Its protein is CASSESKGSANEQYF.

DNA of the CDR3: TGTGCCAGTAGTAAGGGACAGGTTGTCTACAATGAGCAGTTCTTC. Translation: CASSKGQVVYNEQFF. The chain is built from TRBV19 and TRBJ2-1; TRBD1 matches at 8 bases. There are 15 residues in the CDR3. The germline V gene has CDR1 LNHDA and CDR2 SQIVND (reference sequence). The V and J ends lost 4 bases and 3 bases, in that order; junction bases with no gene match: 5.

A note on this clonotype: Germline and junction disagree at one end, which may indicate a read error. The V gene is TRBV25-1, the J gene TRBJ1-4, with unresolved D. The CDR3 loop spans 14 amino acids. Germline V CDR1 and CDR2: MGHDK, SYGVNS. In DNA form, the CDR3 reads TGTGCCAGCAGTGAACACGGGTACGATGAAAAACTGTCTTTT. Protein product: CASSEHGYDEKLSF.

This clonotype occurred many times. The chain carries TRBV12-3 or TRBV12-4 and TRBJ2-1, with 8 bases matching TRBD2. The CDR3 runs 19 residues. V lost 4 bases and J lost 4; bases outside the gene matches: 18. CDR3 bases: TGTGCCAGCAGTTCACGACGGGGGGGTTTACGGATAACTTACAATGAGCAGTTCTTC. Translating gives CASSSRRGGLRITYNEQFF.

As concerns this clonotype: A much larger clone sits a single nucleotide away, making a read error possible. This rearrangement joins TRBV11-2 to TRBJ2-1; D may be TRBD2 (5 bases). The CDR3 length is 16 residues. Germline V CDR1 and CDR2: SGHAT, FQNNGV. V lost 6 bases, J lost 4 bases, and 19 bases lay in between. CDR3 residues: CASRKIVGDKYNEQFF. The CDR3 coding sequence is TGTGCCAGCAGGAAGATAGTGGGAGACAAGTACAATGAGCAGTTCTTC.

This clonotype was picked up many times. The CDR3 is CASSRGQGGDEQFF. For the CDR3, the DNA is TGTGCCAGCTCACGTGGACAGGGCGGGGATGAGCAGTTCTTC. The V and J genes are TRBV18 and TRBJ2-1, with 8 positions matching TRBD1. This CDR3 is 14 amino acids long. Germline V CDR1 and CDR2: KGHSH, LQKENI. J gave up 8 bases and V 4 bases, and 7 bases lay outside the gene matches.

The chain couples TRBV10-3 to TRBJ1-1; unclear D gene. The CDR3 extends over 13 amino acids. The V gene's germline CDR1 is ENHRY and CDR2 SYGVKD. The germline V and J ends were trimmed by 5 bases and 3 bases, with 10 bases remaining between them. The CDR3 is CAISPRLDTEAFF. CDR3 in DNA: TGTGCCATCAGTCCCCGTCTAGACACTGAAGCTTTCTTT.

This clonotype has only a few counts. V and J are TRBV7-2 and TRBJ2-2; 12 nucleotides match TRBD2. V shed 6 bases and J 6 bases; nucleotides not matched to a gene: 8. The CDR3 length is 16 residues. Germline V gives CDR1 SGHTA, CDR2 FQGNSA. The CDR3 loop is CASSYLLAGGSGELFF. DNA for the CDR3: TGTGCCAGCAGTTATTTACTAGCGGGAGGCTCCGGGGAGCTGTTTTTT. The full variable domain, rest sourced from reference TRBV7-2 and TRBJ2-2, is GAGVSQSPSNKVTEKGKDVELRCDPISGHTALYWYRQSLGQGLEFLIYFQGNSAPDKSGLPSDRFSAERTGGSVSTLTIQRTQQEDSAVYLCASSYLLAGGSGELFFGEGSRLTVL.

In its sample, this clonotype was seen many times. The chain uses TRBV28 and TRBJ2-4; D perhaps matches TRBD1 (5 bases). Germline V gives CDR1 MDHEN, CDR2 SYDVKM. V was clipped by 3 bases and J by 1 base, with 13 bases between them. The CDR3 extends over 16 amino acids. CDR3 sequence (DNA): TGTGCCAGCAGTTTCGGTCCAGGGTTGGCCAAAAACATTCAGTACTTC. Protein product: CASSFGPGLAKNIQYF. Full variable domain (remainder filled in from reference TRBV28 and TRBJ2-4): DVKVTQSSRYLVKRTGEKVFLECVQDMDHENMFWYRQDPGLGLRLIYFSYDVKMKEKGDIPEGYSVSREKKERFSLILESASTNQTSMYLCASSFGPGLAKNIQYFGAGTRLSVL.

This clonotype was observed at least ten times. The chain joins TRBV15 to TRBJ2-3, with no clear D. This CDR3 is built from 14 residues. V lost 0 bases and J 0 bases, leaving 4 bases between the germline ends. Germline V lookup: CDR1 LNHNV, CDR2 YYDKDF (reference sequence). The CDR3, as DNA: TGTGCCACCAGCAGAGAACATAGCACAGATACGCAGTATTTT. It yields the protein CATSREHSTDTQYF.